The 5 T cell receptor beta chains given below trace back to one sample, sequenced in a study of blood T cell repertoires in COVID-19. Generated by immunoSEQ multiplex PCR, the TCRdb table keeps only in-frame clones and is missing some. The data contain roughly 200,000 clones, approximately 90% of them singletons. Material for sequencing was PBMCs or T cells enriched from blood (not recorded which). These receptors all come from a man under 40 who had recovered from COVID-19.

The chain couples TRBV2 to TRBJ2-2, with 8 bases lining up with TRBD2. The CDR3 totals 16 residues. Trimming removed 4 bases from V and 0 bases from J; junction bases left unmatched: 4. Germline CDR1 and CDR2: SNHLY and FYNNEI. The CDR3 nucleotides read TGTGCCAGCAGTGTTCGGGGGGGCCCGAACACCGGGGAGCTGTTTTTT. Translation gives CASSVRGGPNTGELFF.

V gene TRBV24-1 combines with J gene TRBJ2-7, with 14 positions matching TRBD2. The V gene's germline CDR1 is KGHDR and CDR2 SFDVKD. After removal of 7 bases from V and 2 bases from J, the junction contained 3 bases not matched to a gene. This CDR3 comprises 15 residues. CDR3 coding DNA: TGTGCCACCAGCGCGGGACTAGCGGGAGCCTACGAGCAGTACTTC. It translates to CATSAGLAGAYEQYF.

The V and J genes are TRBV18 and TRBJ1-4; D might be TRBD1 (6 bases). Trimming cost V 4 bases and J 5 bases, with 14 bases left between them. Per germline, CDR1 KGHSH and CDR2 LQKENI. The CDR3 consists of 15 residues. In DNA, the CDR3 is TGTGCCAGCTCACAACCGGGACAAACCAATGAAAAACTGTTTTTT. Translated, it gives CASSQPGQTNEKLFF.

The chain carries TRBV27 and TRBJ1-5, with TRBD1 matching over 9 bases. V gave up 3 bases and J gave up 4 bases; unmatched junction bases: 10. The CDR3 is made up of 17 amino acids. Germline assignment: CDR1 MNHEY and CDR2 SMNVEV (reference sequence). CDR3: CASSFRGQGISNQPQHF. CDR3 in DNA: TGTGCCAGCAGTTTTCGGGGACAGGGCATTAGTAATCAGCCCCAGCATTTT.

This rearrangement joins TRBV18 to TRBJ2-3, with a weak D call TRBD1 (5 bases). The CDR3 length is 15 residues. Trimming stripped 4 bases from V and 0 bases from J, with 11 bases between. The germline V gene encodes CDR1 KGHSH and CDR2 LQKENI. The CDR3 is CASSHRSPSTDTQYF. The CDR3 DNA reads as TGTGCCAGCTCACACAGGTCCCCTAGCACAGATACGCAGTATTTT.